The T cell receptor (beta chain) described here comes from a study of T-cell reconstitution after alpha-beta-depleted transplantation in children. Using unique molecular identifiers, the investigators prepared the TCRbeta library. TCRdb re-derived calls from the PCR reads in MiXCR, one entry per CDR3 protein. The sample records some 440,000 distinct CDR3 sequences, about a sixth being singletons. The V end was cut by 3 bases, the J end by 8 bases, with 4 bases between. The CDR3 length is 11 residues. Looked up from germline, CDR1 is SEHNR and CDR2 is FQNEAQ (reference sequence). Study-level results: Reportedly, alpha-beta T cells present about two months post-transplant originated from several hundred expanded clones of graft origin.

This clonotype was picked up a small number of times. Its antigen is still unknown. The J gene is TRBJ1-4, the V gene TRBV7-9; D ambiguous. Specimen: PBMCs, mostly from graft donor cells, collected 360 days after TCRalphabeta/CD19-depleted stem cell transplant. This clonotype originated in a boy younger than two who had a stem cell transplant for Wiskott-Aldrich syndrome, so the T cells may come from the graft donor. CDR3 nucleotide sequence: TGTGCCAGCAGCTTCGAGGAAAAACTGTTTTTT. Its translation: CASSFEEKLFF. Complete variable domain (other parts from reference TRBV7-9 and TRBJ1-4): DTGVSQNPRHKITKRGQNVTFRCDPISEHNRLYWYRQTLGQGPEFLTYFQNEAQLEKSRLLSDRFSAERPKGSFSTLEIQRTEQGDSAMYLCASSFEEKLFFGSGTQLSVL.